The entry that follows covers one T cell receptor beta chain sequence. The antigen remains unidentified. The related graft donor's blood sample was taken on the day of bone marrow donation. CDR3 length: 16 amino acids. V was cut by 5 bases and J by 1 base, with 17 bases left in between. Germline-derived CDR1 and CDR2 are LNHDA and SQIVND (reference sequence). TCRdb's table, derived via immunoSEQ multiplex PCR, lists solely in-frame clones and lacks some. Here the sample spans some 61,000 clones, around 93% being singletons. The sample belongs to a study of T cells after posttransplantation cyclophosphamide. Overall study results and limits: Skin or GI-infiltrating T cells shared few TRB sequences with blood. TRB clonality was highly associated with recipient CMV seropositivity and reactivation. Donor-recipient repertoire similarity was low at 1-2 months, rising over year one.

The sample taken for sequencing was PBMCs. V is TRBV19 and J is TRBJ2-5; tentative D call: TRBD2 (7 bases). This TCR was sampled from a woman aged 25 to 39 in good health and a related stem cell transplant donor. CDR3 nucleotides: TGTGCCAGTAGTGGCCCGGGGCGGGGGCCCCAAGAGACCCAGTACTTC. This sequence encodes CASSGPGRGPQETQYF.